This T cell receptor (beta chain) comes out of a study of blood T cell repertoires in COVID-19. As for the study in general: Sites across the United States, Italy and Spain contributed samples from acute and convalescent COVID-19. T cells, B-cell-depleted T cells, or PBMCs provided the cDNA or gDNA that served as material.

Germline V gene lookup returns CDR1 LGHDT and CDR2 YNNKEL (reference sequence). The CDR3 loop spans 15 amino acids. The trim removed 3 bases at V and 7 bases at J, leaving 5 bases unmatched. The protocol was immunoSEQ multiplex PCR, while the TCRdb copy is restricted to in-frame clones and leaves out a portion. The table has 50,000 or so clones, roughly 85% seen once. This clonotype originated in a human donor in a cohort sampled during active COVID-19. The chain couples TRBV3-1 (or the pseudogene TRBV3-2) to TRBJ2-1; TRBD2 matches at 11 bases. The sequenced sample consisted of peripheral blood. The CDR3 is CASSQATSGVNEQFF. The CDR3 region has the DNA TGTGCCAGCAGCCAGGCGACTAGCGGGGTGAATGAGCAGTTCTTC.